This entry lists 10 T cell receptor beta chains sequenced from one sample in a study of CD8 T cells in Susac syndrome. Reverse transcription of roughly 0.5 to 1 ug RNA used random hexamers. TCRdb fed the immunoSEQ multiplex PCR reads into MiXCR, producing one record per CDR3 protein. The profile shows about 240,000 distinct CDR3 sequences, almost 97% of them singletons. Sequenced input: CD4+ T cells from PBMCs. These TCRs come from a human donor with Susac syndrome.

This chain connects TRBV24-1 to TRBJ2-1; 12 nucleotides match TRBD2. This CDR3 has 16 residues. The V segment lost 4 bases and the J segment 8 bases; nucleotides outside the gene matches: 8. Germline V lookup: CDR1 KGHDR, CDR2 SFDVKD. The CDR3 nucleotides are TGTGCCACCAGTGAGGGCTCTAGCGGGAGGGTGTATGAGCAGTTCTTC. This gives the protein CATSEGSSGRVYEQFF.

A remark on this clonotype: A junction end diverges from the germline sequence, so it may reflect a read error. This chain connects TRBV20-1 to TRBJ2-1; 12 nucleotides agree with TRBD1. CDR1 is DFQATT, CDR2 SNEGSKA, per germline (reference sequence). This CDR3 comprises 13 residues. The CDR3 DNA reads as TGCAGTGCAGACCGGGACAGGGGGCAGGAGATGGGCTTC. Translation gives CSADRDRGQEMGF.

The gene calls are TRBV7-3 and TRBJ2-2; no definite D call. V was cut by 5 bases and J by 0 bases, with 13 bases left in between. Germline loops: CDR1 SGHTA, CDR2 FQGTGA. This CDR3 has 16 residues. The CDR3 is CASSKNPVSNTGELFF. The CDR3 DNA sequence: TGTGCCAGCAGCAAAAATCCCGTGTCGAACACCGGGGAGCTGTTTTTT.

This clonotype was counted a single time. J is TRBJ1-4 and V is TRBV20-1, with a possible D match to TRBD1 (5 bases). The CDR3 totals 14 residues. The germline V gene encodes CDR1 DFQATT and CDR2 SNEGSKA (reference sequence). V shed 2 bases and J shed 8 bases, with 15 bases lying between them. CDR3 residues: CSARWGSADEKLFF. The CDR3 DNA follows: TGCAGTGCTAGATGGGGGAGCGCGGACGAAAAACTGTTTTTT.

The chain couples TRBV3-1 to TRBJ1-5; the match to TRBD1 covers 10 bases. The CDR3 extends over 15 amino acids. The germline V gene encodes CDR1 LGHDT and CDR2 YNNKEL (reference sequence). The J segment lost 7 bases and the V segment lost 1 base, leaving 4 bases of the junction unmatched. The chain's CDR3 is CASSQAGQGIQPQHF. The CDR3 coding sequence is TGTGCCAGCAGCCAAGCGGGACAGGGGATCCAGCCCCAGCATTTT.

This rearrangement joins TRBV7-3 to TRBJ2-7; D is perhaps TRBD1 or TRBD2 (6 bases each). This CDR3 region has 15 residues. V gave up 5 bases and J gave up 1 base, with 15 bases separating them. Looked up from germline, CDR1 is SGHTA and CDR2 is FQGTGA. The CDR3 DNA sequence: TGTGCCAGCAGCCTCGTCAAGGGGGGTTCCTACGAGCAGTACTTC. Translated: CASSLVKGGSYEQYF.

The chain carries TRBV10-3 and TRBJ1-2, with D maybe TRBD1 (5 bases). The V gene's germline CDR1 is ENHRY and CDR2 SYGVKD. With 4 bases removed from V and 0 bases from J, the gap between germline ends came to 9 bases. CDR3 length: 14 amino acids. As DNA, the CDR3 is TGTGCCATCAGTGCAGGGTCCACTAACTATGGCTACACCTTC. It specifies CAISAGSTNYGYTF.

This clonotype was recorded once. The chain recombines TRBV19 with TRBJ2-1; either TRBD1 or TRBD2 may fit D (5 bases each). This CDR3 has 15 residues. V shed 7 bases and J shed 8 bases, with 21 bases lying between them. The germline V gene encodes CDR1 LNHDA and CDR2 SQIVND (reference sequence). DNA of the CDR3: TGTGCCAGTACCAATCTGGACGGGACCTATTATGAGCAGTTCTTC. This translates into CASTNLDGTYYEQFF.

The chain recombines TRBV12-3 or TRBV12-4 with TRBJ2-6; D is possibly TRBD1 (5 bases). This CDR3 contains 17 residues. V lost 3 bases and J lost 1, with 13 bases in between. The CDR3 DNA reads as TGTGCCAGCAGTTTGCAGGGAAGAGGTTCTGGGGCCAACGTCCTGACTTTC. Protein sequence: CASSLQGRGSGANVLTF.

V usage is TRBV18 and J usage is TRBJ2-6; 8 positions match TRBD2. After removal of 6 bases from V and 4 bases from J, the junction contained 5 bases not matched to a gene. Germline V gene data show CDR1 as KGHSH and CDR2 as LQKENI. This CDR3 contains 15 residues. The CDR3: CASSPGGTGANVLTF. DNA for the CDR3: TGTGCCAGCTCCCCGGGGGGGACAGGGGCCAACGTCCTGACTTTC.